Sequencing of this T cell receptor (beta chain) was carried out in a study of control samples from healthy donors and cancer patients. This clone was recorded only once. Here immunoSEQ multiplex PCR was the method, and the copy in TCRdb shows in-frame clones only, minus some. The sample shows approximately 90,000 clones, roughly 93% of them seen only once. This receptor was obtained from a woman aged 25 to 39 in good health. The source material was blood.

CDR3: CASSQYVPQNDRIYGYTF. CDR3 nucleotides: TGCGCCAGCAGCCAATATGTCCCTCAAAATGACAGGATCTATGGCTACACCTTC. The chain has TRBV4-1 and TRBJ1-2; a weak D match, TRBD1 (6 bases). This CDR3 is built from 18 residues. Germline CDR1 reads MGHRA; CDR2 reads YSYEKL. V was pared by 2 bases and J by 4 bases, with 23 bases between.